This T cell receptor beta chain was found in a study of shared clonotypes between healthy human individuals. Overall study results and limits: Few donors limited the genetic and exposure-history diversity represented.

TCRdb keeps only in-frame clones here, not all; method: immunoSEQ multiplex PCR. The data show roughly 1 million clones, around 75% seen once. Trimming removed 1 base from V and 9 bases from J, with 10 bases in between. Germline CDR1 and CDR2: SGHRS and YFSETQ. The CDR3 covers 13 residues. Splitting of CD4+ cells produced CD45RA+ naive and CD45RA-negative memory subsets. A single count supports this clone. Its antigen is undetermined. This TCR was sampled from a man aged 18 to 29 in good health. The gene calls are TRBV5-1 and TRBJ2-2; D is undetermined. Sequenced input: memory CD4+ T cells sorted from blood. The subset here: CD45RA-negative fraction. CDR3 DNA: TGCGCCAGCAGCTTGTTGTCTGGGCGGGAGCTGTTTTTT. The encoded protein is CASSLLSGRELFF. The full variable domain, rest sourced from reference TRBV5-1 and TRBJ2-2, is KAGVTQTPRYLIKTRGQQVTLSCSPISGHRSVSWYQQTPGQGLQFLFEYFSETQRNKGNFPGRFSGRQFSNSRSEMNVSTLELGDSALYLCASSLLSGRELFFGEGSRLTVL.